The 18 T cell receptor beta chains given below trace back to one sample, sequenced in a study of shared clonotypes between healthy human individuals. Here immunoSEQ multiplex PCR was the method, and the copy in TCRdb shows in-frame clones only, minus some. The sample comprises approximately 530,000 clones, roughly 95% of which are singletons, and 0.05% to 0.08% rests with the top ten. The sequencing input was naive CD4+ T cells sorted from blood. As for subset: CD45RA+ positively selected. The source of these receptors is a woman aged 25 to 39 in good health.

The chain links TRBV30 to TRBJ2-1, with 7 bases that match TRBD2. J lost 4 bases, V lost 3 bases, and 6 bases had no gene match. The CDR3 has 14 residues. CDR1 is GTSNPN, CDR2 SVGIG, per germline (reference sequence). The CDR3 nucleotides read TGTGCCTGGAGAAAAGCGGGATTATACAATGAGCAGTTCTTC. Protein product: CAWRKAGLYNEQFF. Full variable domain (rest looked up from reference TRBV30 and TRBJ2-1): SQTIHQWPATLVQPVGSPLSLECTVEGTSNPNLYWYRQAAGRGLQLLFYSVGIGQISSEVPQNLSASRPQDRQFILSSKKLLLSDSGFYLCAWRKAGLYNEQFFGPGTRLTVL.

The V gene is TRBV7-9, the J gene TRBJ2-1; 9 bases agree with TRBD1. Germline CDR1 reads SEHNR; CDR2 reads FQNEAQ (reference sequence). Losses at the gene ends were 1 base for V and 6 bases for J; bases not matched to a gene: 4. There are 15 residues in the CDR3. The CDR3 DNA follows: TGTGCCAGCAGCTTAGGACAGGGGGAAGGCAATGAGCAGTTCTTC. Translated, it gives CASSLGQGEGNEQFF.

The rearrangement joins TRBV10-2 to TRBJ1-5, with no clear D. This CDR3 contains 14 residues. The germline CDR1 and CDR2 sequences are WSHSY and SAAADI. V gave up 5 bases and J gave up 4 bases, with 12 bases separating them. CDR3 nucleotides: TGCGCCAGCAGTCCCACCCAGGTGAATCAGCCCCAGCATTTT. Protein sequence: CASSPTQVNQPQHF.

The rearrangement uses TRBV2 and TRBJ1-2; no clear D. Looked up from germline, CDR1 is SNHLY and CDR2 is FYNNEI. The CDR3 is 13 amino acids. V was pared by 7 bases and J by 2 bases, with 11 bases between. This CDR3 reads CASINGINYGYTF. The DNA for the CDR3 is TGTGCCAGCATAAACGGGATAAACTATGGCTACACCTTC.

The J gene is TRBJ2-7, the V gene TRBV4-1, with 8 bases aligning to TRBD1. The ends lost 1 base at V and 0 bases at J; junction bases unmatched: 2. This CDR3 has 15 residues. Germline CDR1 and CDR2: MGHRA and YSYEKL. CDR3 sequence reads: CASSQGQGASYEQYF. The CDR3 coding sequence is TGCGCCAGCAGCCAAGGGCAGGGGGCCTCCTACGAGCAGTACTTC.

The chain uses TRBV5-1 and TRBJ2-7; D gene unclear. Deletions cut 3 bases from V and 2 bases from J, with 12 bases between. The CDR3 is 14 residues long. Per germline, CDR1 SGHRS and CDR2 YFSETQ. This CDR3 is CASSSVGGAYEQYF. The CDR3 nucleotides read TGCGCCAGCAGCTCCGTGGGCGGCGCCTACGAGCAGTACTTC. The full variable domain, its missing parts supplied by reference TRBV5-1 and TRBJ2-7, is KAGVTQTPRYLIKTRGQQVTLSCSPISGHRSVSWYQQTPGQGLQFLFEYFSETQRNKGNFPGRFSGRQFSNSRSEMNVSTLELGDSALYLCASSSVGGAYEQYFGPGTRLTVT.

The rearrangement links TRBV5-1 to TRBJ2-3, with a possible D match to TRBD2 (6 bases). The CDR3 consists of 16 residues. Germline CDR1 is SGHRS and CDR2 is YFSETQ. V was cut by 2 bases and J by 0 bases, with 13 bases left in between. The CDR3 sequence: CASSFSGSGSTDTQYF. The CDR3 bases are TGCGCCAGCAGCTTCAGTGGGAGCGGGAGCACAGATACGCAGTATTTT.

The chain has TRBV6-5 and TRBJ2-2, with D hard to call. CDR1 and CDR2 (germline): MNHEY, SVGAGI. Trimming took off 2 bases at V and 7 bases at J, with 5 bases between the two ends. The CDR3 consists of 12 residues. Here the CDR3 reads CASSYGVGELFF. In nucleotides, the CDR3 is TGTGCCAGCAGTTACGGAGTCGGGGAGCTGTTTTTT.

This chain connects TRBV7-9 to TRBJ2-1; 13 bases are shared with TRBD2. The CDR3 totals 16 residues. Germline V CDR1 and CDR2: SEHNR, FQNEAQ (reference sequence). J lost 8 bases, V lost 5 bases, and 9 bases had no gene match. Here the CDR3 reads CASSRRTSGSGDEQFF. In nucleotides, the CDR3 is TGTGCCAGCAGCCGTCGGACTAGCGGGAGTGGGGATGAGCAGTTCTTC.

The CDR3 coding sequence is TGTGCCAGCAGCCCCGCGGGACTAGCGGGTTTTGAGCAGTTCTTC. This encodes CASSPAGLAGFEQFF. This chain joins TRBV11-3 and TRBJ2-1; TRBD2 matches at 12 bases. This CDR3 is 15 amino acids long. V lost 5 bases and J lost 9; bases outside the gene matches: 8. Germline CDR1 and CDR2: SGHNT and YENEEA.

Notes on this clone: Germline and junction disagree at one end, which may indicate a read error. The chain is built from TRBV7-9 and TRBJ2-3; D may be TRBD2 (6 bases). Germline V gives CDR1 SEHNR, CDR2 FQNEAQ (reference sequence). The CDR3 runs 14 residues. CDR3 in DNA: TGTGCCAGCAGCTTAGTCCAGGGACGGGAGAAGATGCATTTT. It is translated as CASSLVQGREKMHF.

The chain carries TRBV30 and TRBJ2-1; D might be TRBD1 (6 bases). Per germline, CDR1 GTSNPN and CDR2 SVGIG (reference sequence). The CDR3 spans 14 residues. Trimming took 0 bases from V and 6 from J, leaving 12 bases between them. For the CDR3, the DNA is TGTGCCTGGAGTGTATCCAGGACAGTCAATGAGCAGTTCTTC. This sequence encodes CAWSVSRTVNEQFF.

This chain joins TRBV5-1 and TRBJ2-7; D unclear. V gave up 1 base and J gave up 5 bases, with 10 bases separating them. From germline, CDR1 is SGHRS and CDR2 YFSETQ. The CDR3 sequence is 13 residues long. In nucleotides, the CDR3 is TGCGCCAGCAGCTTGAGGGATGGCGACGAGCAGTACTTC. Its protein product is CASSLRDGDEQYF.

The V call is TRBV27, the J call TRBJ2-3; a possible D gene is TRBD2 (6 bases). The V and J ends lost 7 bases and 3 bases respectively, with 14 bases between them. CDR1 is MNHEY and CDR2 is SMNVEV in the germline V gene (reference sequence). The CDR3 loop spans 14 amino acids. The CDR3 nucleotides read TGTGCCAGCAACATAGGGACTGGGACAGATACGCAGTATTTT. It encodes CASNIGTGTDTQYF.

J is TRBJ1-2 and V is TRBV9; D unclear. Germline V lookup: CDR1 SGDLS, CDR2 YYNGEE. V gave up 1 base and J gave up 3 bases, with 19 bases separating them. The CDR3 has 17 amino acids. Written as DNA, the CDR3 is TGTGCCAGCAGCGTATTGGCAGGACCCTCGGGCGACTATGGCTACACCTTC. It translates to CASSVLAGPSGDYGYTF.

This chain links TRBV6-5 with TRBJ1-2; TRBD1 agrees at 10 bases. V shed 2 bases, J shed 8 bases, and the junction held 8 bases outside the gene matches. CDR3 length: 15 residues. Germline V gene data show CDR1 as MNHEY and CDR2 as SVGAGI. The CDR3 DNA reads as TGTGCCAGCAGTTACCCGGGACAGGGGATCGGGGGCTACACCTTC. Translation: CASSYPGQGIGGYTF.

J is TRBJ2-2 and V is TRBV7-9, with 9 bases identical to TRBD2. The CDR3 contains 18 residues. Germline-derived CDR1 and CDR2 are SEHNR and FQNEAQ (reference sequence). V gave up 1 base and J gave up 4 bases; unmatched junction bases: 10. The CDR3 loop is CASSLGGTSPGITGELFF. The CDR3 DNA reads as TGTGCCAGCAGCTTAGGGGGGACTAGCCCCGGAATCACCGGGGAGCTGTTTTTT. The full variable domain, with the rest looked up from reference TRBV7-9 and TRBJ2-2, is DTGVSQNPRHKITKRGQNVTFRCDPISEHNRLYWYRQTLGQGPEFLTYFQNEAQLEKSRLLSDRFSAERPKGSFSTLEIQRTEQGDSAMYLCASSLGGTSPGITGELFFGEGSRLTVL.

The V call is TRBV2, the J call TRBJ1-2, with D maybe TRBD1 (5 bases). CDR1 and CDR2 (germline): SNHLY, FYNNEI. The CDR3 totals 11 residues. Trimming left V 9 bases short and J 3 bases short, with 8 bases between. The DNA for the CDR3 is TGTGCCAGTGGGACCGACTATGGCTACACCTTC. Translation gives CASGTDYGYTF.